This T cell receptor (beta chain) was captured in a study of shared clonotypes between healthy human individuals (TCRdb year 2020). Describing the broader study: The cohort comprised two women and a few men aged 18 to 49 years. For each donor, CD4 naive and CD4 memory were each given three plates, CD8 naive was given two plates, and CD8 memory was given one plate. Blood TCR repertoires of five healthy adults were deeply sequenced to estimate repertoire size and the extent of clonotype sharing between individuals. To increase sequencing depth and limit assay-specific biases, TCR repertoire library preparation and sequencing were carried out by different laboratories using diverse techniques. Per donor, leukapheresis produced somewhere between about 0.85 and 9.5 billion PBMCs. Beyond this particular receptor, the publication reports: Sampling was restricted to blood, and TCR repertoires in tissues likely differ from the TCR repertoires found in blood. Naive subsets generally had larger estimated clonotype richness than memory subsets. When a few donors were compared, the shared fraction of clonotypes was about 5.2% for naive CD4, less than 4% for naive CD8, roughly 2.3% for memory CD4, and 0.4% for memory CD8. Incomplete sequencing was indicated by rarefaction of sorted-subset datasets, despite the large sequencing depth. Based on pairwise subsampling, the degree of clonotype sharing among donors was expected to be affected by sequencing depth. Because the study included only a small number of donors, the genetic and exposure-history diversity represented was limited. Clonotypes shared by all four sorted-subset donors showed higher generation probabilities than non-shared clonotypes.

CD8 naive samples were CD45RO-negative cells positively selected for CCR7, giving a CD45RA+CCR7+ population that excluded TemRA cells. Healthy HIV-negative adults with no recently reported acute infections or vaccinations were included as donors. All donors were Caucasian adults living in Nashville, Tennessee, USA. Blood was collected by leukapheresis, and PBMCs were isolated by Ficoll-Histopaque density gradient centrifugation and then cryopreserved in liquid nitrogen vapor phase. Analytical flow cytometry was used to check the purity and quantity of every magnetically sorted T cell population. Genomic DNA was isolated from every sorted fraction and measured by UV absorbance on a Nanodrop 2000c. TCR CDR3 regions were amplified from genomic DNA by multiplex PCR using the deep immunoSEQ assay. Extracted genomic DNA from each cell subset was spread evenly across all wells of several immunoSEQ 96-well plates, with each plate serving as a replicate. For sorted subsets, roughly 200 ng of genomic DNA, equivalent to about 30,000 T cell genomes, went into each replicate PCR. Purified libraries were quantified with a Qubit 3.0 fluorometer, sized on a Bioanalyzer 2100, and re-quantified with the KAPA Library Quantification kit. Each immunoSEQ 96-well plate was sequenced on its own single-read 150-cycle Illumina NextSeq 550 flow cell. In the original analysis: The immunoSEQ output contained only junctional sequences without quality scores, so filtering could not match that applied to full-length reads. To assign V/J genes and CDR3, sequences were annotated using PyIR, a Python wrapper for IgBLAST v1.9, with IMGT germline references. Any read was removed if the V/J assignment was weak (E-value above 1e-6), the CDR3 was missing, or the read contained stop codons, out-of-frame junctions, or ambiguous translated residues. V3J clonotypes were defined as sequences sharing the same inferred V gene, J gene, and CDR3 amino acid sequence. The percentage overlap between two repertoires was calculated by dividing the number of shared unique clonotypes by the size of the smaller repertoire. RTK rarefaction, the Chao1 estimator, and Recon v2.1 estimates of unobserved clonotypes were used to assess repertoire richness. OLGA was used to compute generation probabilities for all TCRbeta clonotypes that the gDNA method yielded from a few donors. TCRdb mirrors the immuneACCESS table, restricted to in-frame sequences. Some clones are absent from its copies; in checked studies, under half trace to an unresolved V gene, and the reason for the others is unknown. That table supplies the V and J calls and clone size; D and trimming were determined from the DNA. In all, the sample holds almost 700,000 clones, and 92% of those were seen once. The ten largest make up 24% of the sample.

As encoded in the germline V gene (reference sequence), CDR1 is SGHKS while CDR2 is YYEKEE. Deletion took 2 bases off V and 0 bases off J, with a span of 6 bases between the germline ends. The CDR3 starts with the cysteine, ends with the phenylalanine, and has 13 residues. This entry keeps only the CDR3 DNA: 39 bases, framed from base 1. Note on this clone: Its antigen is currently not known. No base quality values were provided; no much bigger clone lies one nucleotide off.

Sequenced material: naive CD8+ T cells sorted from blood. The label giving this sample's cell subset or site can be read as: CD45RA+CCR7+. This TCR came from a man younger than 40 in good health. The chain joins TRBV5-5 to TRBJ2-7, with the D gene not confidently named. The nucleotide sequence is TGTGCCAGCAGCTTAACGGACTCCTACGAGCAGTACTTC. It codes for CASSLTDSYEQYF.